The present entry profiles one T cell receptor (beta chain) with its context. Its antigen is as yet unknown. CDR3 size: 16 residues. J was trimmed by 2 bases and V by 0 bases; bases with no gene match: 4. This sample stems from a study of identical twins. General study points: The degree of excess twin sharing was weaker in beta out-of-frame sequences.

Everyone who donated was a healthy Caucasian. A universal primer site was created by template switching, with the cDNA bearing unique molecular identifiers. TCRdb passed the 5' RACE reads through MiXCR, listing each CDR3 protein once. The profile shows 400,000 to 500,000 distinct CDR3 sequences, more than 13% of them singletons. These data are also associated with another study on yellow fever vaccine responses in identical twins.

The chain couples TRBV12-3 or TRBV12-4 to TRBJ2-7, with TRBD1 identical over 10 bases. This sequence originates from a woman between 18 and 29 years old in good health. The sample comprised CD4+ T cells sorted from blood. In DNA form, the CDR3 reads TGTGCCAGCAGTTTAGCGCTCGACAGGGGGCCCTACGAGCAGTACTTC. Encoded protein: CASSLALDRGPYEQYF.